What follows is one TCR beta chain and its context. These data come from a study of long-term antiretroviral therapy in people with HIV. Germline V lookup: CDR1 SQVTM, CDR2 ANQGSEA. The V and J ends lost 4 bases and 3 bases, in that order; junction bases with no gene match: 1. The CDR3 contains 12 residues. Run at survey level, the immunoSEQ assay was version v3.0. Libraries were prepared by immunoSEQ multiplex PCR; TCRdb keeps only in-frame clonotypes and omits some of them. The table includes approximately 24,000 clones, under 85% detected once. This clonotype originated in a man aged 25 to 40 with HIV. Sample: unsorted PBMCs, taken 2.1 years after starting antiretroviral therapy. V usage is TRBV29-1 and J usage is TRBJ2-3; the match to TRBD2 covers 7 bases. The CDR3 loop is CSVGSGTDTQYF. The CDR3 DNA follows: TGCAGCGTTGGTAGCGGGACAGATACGCAGTATTTT.